A selection of T cell receptor beta chains follows, all from one sample in a study of T-cell memory formation after mild COVID-19. Using its own MiXCR run on the 5' RACE reads, TCRdb lists one record per CDR3 protein. The sample has under 300,000 distinct CDR3 sequences; under 20% are singletons. The sequenced material came from PBMCs or a T cell subset sorted from them (not recorded which). These receptors came from a man between 18 and 35 years old who had mild COVID-19 (a few samples of this study predate the infection). Cell type and time point are not known. CDR3s include the opening cysteine and the closing phenylalanine or tryptophan. Fields, in order: D gene, J gene, V gene, clone size, CDR3 DNA, CDR3 protein. A D gene is named only where the DNA matches it firmly. The size field is filled for only some rows; it gives once, few, many or a size class.

-,TRBJ2-7,TRBV6-5,-,TGTGCCAGCAAGGTTGGGACCCGGGGCGACGAGCAGTACTTC,CASKVGTRGDEQYF
-,TRBJ2-2,TRBV10-3,-,TGTGCCATCAGTGCTCTGGTGGGGGCGGACACCGGGGAGCTGTTTTTT,CAISALVGADTGELFF
-,TRBJ2-3,TRBV7-9,-,TGTGCCAGCAGCTTAGCAGCTAGTCGGTATACGCAGTATTTT,CASSLAASRYTQYF
-,TRBJ2-4,TRBV29-1,few,TGCAGCGTTGAAGATTTGAAAGGGTCGAACATTCAGTACTTC,CSVEDLKGSNIQYF
-,TRBJ1-6,TRBV27,few,TGTGCCAGCAGTTATCGGGGTATTGTCTCACCCCTCCACTTT,CASSYRGIVSPLHF
TRBD2,TRBJ2-3,TRBV11-2,few,TGTGCCAGCAGCTTAGAATGGCTAGCGGGCACCGCGGGGGATACGCAGTATTTT,CASSLEWLAGTAGDTQYF
TRBD1,TRBJ2-2,TRBV4-3,-,TGCGCCAGCAGCCAATCTGCAGGACAGGGGAGGTCGGAGGGGCTGTTTTTT,CASSQSAGQGRSEGLFF
TRBD1,TRBJ1-1,TRBV12-3/TRBV12-4,few,TGTGCCAGCAGTTTAGCATCAGGGGGGCAGGCTTTCTTT,CASSLASGGQAFF
-,TRBJ2-3,TRBV10-3,few,TGTGCCATCACAGGTGCCCCTAGCACAGATACGCAGTATTTT,CAITGAPSTDTQYF
TRBD2,TRBJ2-7,TRBV19,-,TGTGCCAGCCGGAGGGCGGGAGGGAACGAGCAGTACTTC,CASRRAGGNEQYF
TRBD2,TRBJ2-3,TRBV6-4,-,TGTGCCAGCCGGGTAGCGGGGGGATTTGATACGCAGTATTTT,CASRVAGGFDTQYF
TRBD2,TRBJ2-1,TRBV6-1,many,TGTGCCAGCAGGGGACTAGCGGGGGGAAATTTCCATGAGCAGTTCTTC,CASRGLAGGNFHEQFF
TRBD1,TRBJ2-5,TRBV5-6,-,TGTGCCAGCAGCTTGAGGGGGCCAGAGACCCAGTACTTC,CASSLRGPETQYF
-,TRBJ2-3,TRBV20-1,few,TGCAGTGCTAGAGGGACACAAACCACAGATACGCAGTATTTT,CSARGTQTTDTQYF
-,TRBJ1-4,TRBV21-1,few,TGTGCCAGCACGACAGGGGGCGGAGAAAAACTGTTTTTT,CASTTGGGEKLFF
-,TRBJ2-3,TRBV14,-,TGTGCCAGCAGCCTCGGGTATACGCAGTATTTT,CASSLGYTQYF
TRBD2,TRBJ2-5,TRBV7-9,-,TGTGCCAGCAGCCCCAGCGGGGGCGAAGAGACCCAGTACTTC,CASSPSGGEETQYF
-,TRBJ2-3,TRBV4-3,few,TGCGCCAGCAGCCAAGATCGGGAAGCGGATAATACGCAGTATTTT,CASSQDREADNTQYF
-,TRBJ1-1,TRBV19,few,TGTGCCAGTAGTCTATCGGGGTGGAACACTGAAGCTTTCTTT,CASSLSGWNTEAFF
-,TRBJ2-3,TRBV6-2/TRBV6-3,-,TGTGCCAGCCAACGGGACTTTAGCACAGATACGCAGTATTTT,CASQRDFSTDTQYF
-,TRBJ2-5,TRBV5-6,few,TGTGCCAGCACTCGGGGGACCGGCGGGGTAGAGACCCAGTACTTC,CASTRGTGGVETQYF
-,TRBJ1-1,TRBV5-1,-,TGCGCCAGCAGCTGGGGATATGTCAGGGAGACTGAAGCTTTCTTT,CASSWGYVRETEAFF
-,TRBJ2-3,TRBV6-2/TRBV6-3,-,TGTGCCAGCAGTTACTCGATGGCTCCGGACCCCACAGATACGCAGTATTTT,CASSYSMAPDPTDTQYF
-,TRBJ1-1,TRBV12-3/TRBV12-4,few,TGTGCCAGCAACGGATTTGGGGTTGGTGAAGCTTTCTTT,CASNGFGVGEAFF
-,TRBJ2-1,TRBV12-3/TRBV12-4,-,TGTGCCAGCAGTTTACGCGTAGCGCGGTCCTACAATGAGCAGTTCTTC,CASSLRVARSYNEQFF
-,TRBJ2-1,TRBV7-3,few,TGTGCCAGCACCCCAGGGGAGCAGTTCTTC,CASTPGEQFF
-,TRBJ1-1,TRBV2,-,TGTGCCAGCAGGAGGGGGTCTGAAGCTTTCTTT,CASRRGSEAFF
-,TRBJ2-5,TRBV6-2/TRBV6-3,-,TGTGCCAGCAGAGACAGGACGACTCAGACCCAGTACTTC,CASRDRTTQTQYF
TRBD1,TRBJ2-5,TRBV5-1,many,TGCGCCAGCAGCTTTTTCGGACAGGGAGAGGAGACCCAGTACTTC,CASSFFGQGEETQYF
-,TRBJ1-5,TRBV6-5,few,TGTGCCAGCAGGCCCGCAGGGAACAATCAGCCCCAGCATTTT,CASRPAGNNQPQHF
-,TRBJ2-3,TRBV18,few,TGTGCCAGCTCACCACCGAATGGGGGACGGTTTATCCCGGGGAATACGCAGTATTTT,CASSPPNGGRFIPGNTQYF
TRBD2,TRBJ2-3,TRBV5-5,few,TGTGCCAGCAGCTTCGGGAGGGGTGGAGATACGCAGTATTTT,CASSFGRGGDTQYF
-,TRBJ1-1,TRBV4-2,-,TGTGCCAGCAGCCAAGATTTATTCGGGGGAGAAGCTTTCTTT,CASSQDLFGGEAFF
-,TRBJ2-7,TRBV9,-,TGTGCCAGCAGCGTAGGGCAGAACTACGAGCAGTACTTC,CASSVGQNYEQYF
-,TRBJ1-3,TRBV12-3/TRBV12-4,-,TGTGCCAGCAGTTATCCAGGCCGAAGCTCTGGAAACACCATATATTTT,CASSYPGRSSGNTIYF
-,TRBJ1-2,TRBV7-7,-,TGTGCTAGCAGCCCCCTGGGAGAGGCTAACTATGGCTACACCTTC,CASSPLGEANYGYTF
-,TRBJ2-4,TRBV4-1,many,TGCGCCAGCAGCCAAGATCTGACCTTTAAAAACATTCAGTACTTC,CASSQDLTFKNIQYF
TRBD1,TRBJ2-7,TRBV5-1,few,TGCGCCAGCAGCTCCGGGACAGGGGTCTACGAGCAGTACTTC,CASSSGTGVYEQYF
-,TRBJ2-5,TRBV15,-,TGTGCCACCAGCAGACTTGACAGAGCAGAGACCCAGTACTTC,CATSRLDRAETQYF
TRBD2,TRBJ2-3,TRBV12-3/TRBV12-4,-,TGTGCCAGCCAGCGCGGGAGGTGGGCAGATACGCAGTATTTT,CASQRGRWADTQYF
-,TRBJ2-3,TRBV7-9,few,TGTGCCAGCAGCTTATGGGGCGAGACCCCAGATACGCAGTATTTT,CASSLWGETPDTQYF
TRBD2,TRBJ2-1,TRBV3-1,-,TGTGCCAGCAGCCCCACCGGGACTAGCGGGGGTAGTGAGCAGTTCTTC,CASSPTGTSGGSEQFF